Sequencing of this T cell receptor (beta chain) was carried out in a study of control samples from healthy donors and cancer patients. The protocol was immunoSEQ multiplex PCR, while the TCRdb copy is restricted to in-frame clones and leaves out a portion. The table includes roughly 84,000 clones, 90% to 95% detected once. Deletions cut 3 bases from V and 1 base from J, with 13 bases between. The CDR3 is made up of 16 amino acids. The germline V gene encodes CDR1 KGHDR and CDR2 SFDVKD. The sample taken for sequencing was blood. This TCR came from a man aged 50 to 60 in good health. The chain links TRBV24-1 to TRBJ2-3, with D perhaps TRBD1 or TRBD2 (5 bases each). The CDR3 DNA is TGTGCCACCAGTGATCTTAGGCAGGGACGCACAGATACGCAGTATTTT. Protein sequence: CATSDLRQGRTDTQYF.